The 25 T cell receptor beta chains listed next were all sequenced from one sample in a study of Graves' ophthalmopathy and Graves' hyperthyroidism. Researchers took RNA transcripts and amplified TCR beta CDR3 regions from them. In the first round, RT-PCR was carried out with HTBI primers, and a multiplex PCR formed the second round. TCRdb recomputed calls from the multiplex PCR reads with MiXCR, one row per CDR3 protein. Of hundreds of thousands of distinct CDR3 sequences detected, about a fifth appear once; the ten largest clones hold around 6.9%. Sequenced sample: peripheral blood. The source of these receptors is a woman aged 18-29 years with stable Graves' hyperthyroidism. Some clones in this sample may be carry-over from other donors' samples.

This clonotype showed up many times. V is TRBV28 and J is TRBJ2-4; TRBD1 matches at 9 bases. CDR3 length: 14 amino acids. Germline assignment: CDR1 MDHEN and CDR2 SYDVKM. J was trimmed by 8 bases and V by 4 bases; bases with no gene match: 6. CDR3 loop: CASSSHRGRDIQYF. DNA for the CDR3: TGTGCCAGCAGTTCCCACAGGGGGCGAGACATTCAGTACTTC.

This clonotype has ten or more counts. The rearrangement links TRBV4-3 to TRBJ2-5; TRBD2 matches at 9 bases. The CDR3 spans 17 residues. From germline, CDR1 is LGHNA and CDR2 YSLEER. V trimming: 1 base; J trimming: 2 bases; junction bases outside the gene matches: 8. CDR3 protein: CASSQGLASGEQETQYF. The CDR3 region has the DNA TGCGCCAGCAGCCAAGGGTTGGCTAGCGGGGAACAAGAGACCCAGTACTTC.

The genes are TRBV6-5 and TRBJ2-7, with a weak D call TRBD1 (5 bases). Germline V gene sequence: CDR1 MNHEY, CDR2 SVGAGI. Trimming left V 2 bases short and J 4 bases short, with 15 bases between. CDR3 length: 15 amino acids. The CDR3 loop reads CASSYGAGMGYEQYF. CDR3 bases: TGTGCCAGCAGTTACGGGGCAGGGATGGGTTACGAGCAGTACTTC.

This clonotype was picked up a small number of times. This sequence joins TRBV18 and TRBJ2-7; maybe TRBD2 (6 bases). V lost 5 bases to trimming and J lost 3 bases, with 14 bases between them. CDR1 KGHSH and CDR2 LQKENI come from the germline V gene. The CDR3 has 14 residues. The CDR3 loop reads CASSTGVSNYEQYF. The CDR3 bases are TGTGCCAGCTCAACGGGGGTCAGCAACTACGAGCAGTACTTC.

The CDR3 DNA reads as TGTGCCAGCAGCCCTAAGGGGGCCAACTCCTATAATTCACCCCTCCACTTT. Residues: CASSPKGANSYNSPLHF. The rearrangement links TRBV7-8 to TRBJ1-6, with 7 bases matching TRBD1. With 5 bases clipped from V and 0 bases from J, the junction kept 7 bases outside the gene matches. Germline CDR1 reads SGHVS; CDR2 reads FQNEAQ. The CDR3 length is 17 residues.

V is TRBV6-1 and J is TRBJ1-2; a possible D gene is TRBD1 (5 bases). The CDR3 contains 14 residues. Trimming stripped 1 base from V and 6 bases from J, with 12 bases between. Germline CDR1 is MNHNS and CDR2 is SASEGT. CDR3 loop: CASSEDWQGNGYTF. Here the CDR3 DNA reads TGTGCCAGCAGTGAAGATTGGCAGGGTAATGGCTACACCTTC.

The table lists this clonotype with many counts. This rearrangement joins TRBV5-1 to TRBJ1-1; D gene uncertain. Deletions cut 1 base from V and 5 bases from J, with 15 bases between. Germline V gene sequence: CDR1 SGHRS, CDR2 YFSETQ. There are 15 residues in the CDR3. CDR3 in DNA: TGCGCCAGCAGCTTGTCGCAGGCGGCGGGGACTGAAGCTTTCTTT. Translating gives CASSLSQAAGTEAFF.

As concerns this clonotype: At one of its ends the junction is not consistent with the germline gene, which may arise from a read error. V usage is TRBV28 and J usage is TRBJ2-7; D not resolved. The CDR3 is made up of 14 amino acids. CDR1 is MDHEN and CDR2 is SYDVKM in the germline V gene. CDR3 in amino acids: CASSFAVSNYEQCF. CDR3 sequence (DNA): TGTGCCAGCAGTTTCGCGGTGTCAAACTACGAGCAGTGCTTC.

V and J are TRBV14 and TRBJ2-7; tentatively, D is TRBD2 (6 bases). The length of the CDR3 is 15 residues. With 2 bases removed from V and 0 bases from J, the gap between germline ends came to 11 bases. Per germline, CDR1 SGHDN and CDR2 FVKESK. DNA for the CDR3: TGTGCCAGCAGCCAATGGCGGGGTAGCTCCTACGAGCAGTACTTC. Translating gives CASSQWRGSSYEQYF.

This clonotype appeared many times. At one end, the junction sequence differs from germline, possibly due to a read error. The chain joins TRBV28 to TRBJ1-5, with TRBD1 matching over 8 bases. The CDR3 is made up of 16 amino acids. Germline lookup yields CDR1 MDHEN and CDR2 SYDVKM. The CDR3, as DNA: TGTGCCAGCCTGGACAGGGTCTTTTTTTCGGCTCAGCCCCAGCACTTT. Protein sequence: CASLDRVFFSAQPQHF.

The V gene is TRBV18, the J gene TRBJ1-2; D gene uncertain. Trimming pared 3 bases from V and 7 bases from J, leaving 18 bases between. This CDR3 is 15 amino acids long. Germline V CDR1 and CDR2: KGHSH, LQKENI. DNA of the CDR3: TGTGCCAGCTCACCGCTCGACGGTGCGACGAGTGGCTACACCTTC. Its translation is CASSPLDGATSGYTF.

This clonotype has a count of ten or more. V is TRBV9 and J is TRBJ1-6; TRBD1 agrees at 7 bases. This CDR3 region has 16 residues. Germline trimming cut 7 bases from V and 0 bases from J; bases unmatched to any gene: 7. Germline CDR1 is SGDLS and CDR2 is YYNGEE. As DNA, the CDR3 is TGTGCCAGCGAACAGGGGCCTAGCTCCTATAATTCACCCCTCCACTTT. Protein sequence: CASEQGPSSYNSPLHF.

The chain links TRBV4-1 to TRBJ1-1; a possible D gene is TRBD1 (5 bases). V lost 1 base and J lost 0, with 6 bases in between. Germline CDR1 and CDR2: MGHRA and YSYEKL. The CDR3 loop spans 14 amino acids. CDR3 protein: CASSQGDVNTEAFF. CDR3 nucleotide sequence: TGCGCCAGCAGCCAAGGGGACGTGAACACTGAAGCTTTCTTT.

The chain employs TRBV4-1 and TRBJ2-7, with D possibly being TRBD2 (5 bases). CDR3 size: 18 residues. Germline V gene sequence: CDR1 MGHRA, CDR2 YSYEKL. Trimming left V 0 bases short and J 0 bases short, with 18 bases between. CDR3 in DNA: TGCGCCAGCAGCCAAGATCAGACCCGGGATATCCCCTCCTACGAGCAGTACTTC. Encoded protein: CASSQDQTRDIPSYEQYF.

V usage is TRBV6-2 or TRBV6-3 and J usage is TRBJ1-5; D is uncertain. The germline V and J ends were trimmed by 2 bases and 3 bases, with 8 bases remaining between them. CDR1 is MNHEY, CDR2 SVGEGT, per germline. CDR3 length: 14 amino acids. CDR3 bases: TGTGCCAGCAGTTACAATATCCACAATCAGCCCCAGCATTTT. Protein: CASSYNIHNQPQHF.

This clonotype was recorded a few times. The rearrangement links TRBV28 to TRBJ1-3; D not resolved. The CDR3 loop spans 15 amino acids. The V gene's germline CDR1 is MDHEN and CDR2 SYDVKM. V was pared by 6 bases and J by 4 bases, with 16 bases between. The CDR3 DNA sequence: TGTGCCAGCAGCGCCCGGGCCCCGGCCGGAAACACCATATATTTT. Protein sequence: CASSARAPAGNTIYF.

This clonotype was recorded at least ten times. Here the CDR3 omits its conserved ending phenylalanine or tryptophan, so a read error is the likely source. This chain connects TRBV6-5 to TRBJ1-1, with D possibly TRBD1 on 6 matching bases. This CDR3 comprises 15 residues. Trimming pared 2 bases from V and 4 bases from J, leaving 14 bases between. Germline CDR1 MNHEY, CDR2 SVGAGI. This CDR3 is CASSYSEGGTTEAFL. The CDR3 coding sequence is TGTGCCAGCAGTTACAGTGAGGGGGGAACCACTGAAGCTTTCCTT.

This clonotype was seen at least ten times. The chain uses TRBV5-1 and TRBJ2-7, with 10 bases lining up with TRBD2. CDR1 SGHRS and CDR2 YFSETQ come from the germline V gene. V shed 5 bases and J 4 bases; nucleotides not matched to a gene: 9. The CDR3 is 15 amino acids. The CDR3 protein is CASSNIAGGPYEQYF. DNA of the CDR3: TGCGCCAGCAGTAACATAGCGGGGGGACCTTACGAGCAGTACTTC. Using reference TRBV5-1 and TRBJ2-7 for the parts outside the CDR3, the full variable domain is KAGVTQTPRYLIKTRGQQVTLSCSPISGHRSVSWYQQTPGQGLQFLFEYFSETQRNKGNFPGRFSGRQFSNSRSEMNVSTLELGDSALYLCASSNIAGGPYEQYFGPGTRLTVT.

This clonotype was seen repeatedly, ten times or more. At one end the junction does not follow the germline gene, possibly because of a read error. J is TRBJ2-7 and V is TRBV7-6, with 8 bases that match TRBD1. CDR1 and CDR2 from the germline V gene are SGHVS and FNYEAQ. This CDR3 region has 14 residues. The CDR3 region is CASSQRDRNYGQYF. As DNA, the CDR3 is TGTGCCAGCAGCCAGAGGGACAGGAACTACGGGCAGTACTTC.

The CDR3: CASSYSRAGYTF. The CDR3 DNA reads TGTGCCAGCAGTTACTCGAGGGCTGGCTACACCTTC. The gene calls are TRBV6-2 or TRBV6-3 and TRBJ1-2; D not certain. This CDR3 is built from 12 residues. Trimming removed 0 bases from V and 7 bases from J, with 6 bases in between. Germline V CDR1 and CDR2: MNHEY, SVGEGT.

The chain has TRBV12-3 or TRBV12-4 and TRBJ2-2; D gene unclear. V gave up 7 bases and J gave up 7 bases, with 13 bases separating them. The CDR3 spans 13 residues. The CDR3 DNA sequence: TGTGCCAGCAAAATGACCCTTAACGGGGAGCTGTTTTTT. Protein: CASKMTLNGELFF.

This clonotype was counted many times. The V call is TRBV11-2, the J call TRBJ2-7; D might be TRBD2 (7 bases). The germline gives CDR1 SGHAT, CDR2 FQNNGV. V shed 5 bases and J shed 7 bases, with 18 bases lying between them. The CDR3 runs 14 residues. The chain's CDR3 is CASSPQRGGGEQYF. Here the CDR3 DNA reads TGTGCCAGCAGCCCCCAGCGAGGGGGGGGGGAGCAGTACTTC.

The chain employs TRBV12-3 or TRBV12-4 and TRBJ1-1, with D unclear. The CDR3 loop spans 14 amino acids. The V gene lost 5 bases and the J gene lost 1 base, with 11 bases spanning the gap. CDR3 sequence: CASSLSLENTEAFF. DNA of the CDR3: TGTGCCAGCAGTCTCTCCCTAGAGAACACTGAAGCTTTCTTT.

This clonotype came up many times. The chain recombines TRBV20-1 with TRBJ2-3; 13 bases agree with TRBD2. The CDR3 totals 16 residues. V shed 4 bases and J 4 bases; nucleotides not matched to a gene: 8. Germline V gene sequence: CDR1 DFQATT, CDR2 SNEGSKA (reference sequence). The DNA of the CDR3 is TGCAGTGCTATCGTCACTAGCGGGAGGGGTGCAGATACGCAGTATTTT. Residues: CSAIVTSGRGADTQYF.

This clonotype has a count of ten or more. This chain links TRBV6-5 with TRBJ2-2; D may correspond to TRBD1 or TRBD2 (5 bases each). The ends were cut back, 2 bases at V and 2 bases at J, with 9 bases in the middle. Germline assignment: CDR1 MNHEY and CDR2 SVGAGI. There are 15 residues in the CDR3. CDR3 region: CASSYRGVNTGELFF. CDR3 in DNA: TGTGCCAGCAGTTACCGGGGCGTTAACACCGGGGAGCTGTTTTTT.